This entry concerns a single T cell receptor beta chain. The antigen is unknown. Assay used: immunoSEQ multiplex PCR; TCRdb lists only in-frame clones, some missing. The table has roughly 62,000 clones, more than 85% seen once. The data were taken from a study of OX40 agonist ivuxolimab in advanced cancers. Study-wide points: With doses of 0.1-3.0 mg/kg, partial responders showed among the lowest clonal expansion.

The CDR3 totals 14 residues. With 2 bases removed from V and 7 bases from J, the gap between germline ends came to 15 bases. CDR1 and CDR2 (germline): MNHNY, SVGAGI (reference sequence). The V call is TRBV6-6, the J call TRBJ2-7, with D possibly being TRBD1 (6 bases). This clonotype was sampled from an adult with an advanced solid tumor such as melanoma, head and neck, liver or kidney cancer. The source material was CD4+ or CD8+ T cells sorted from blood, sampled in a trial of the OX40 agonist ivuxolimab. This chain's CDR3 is CASSYLLGAGEQYF. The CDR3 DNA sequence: TGTGCCAGCAGTTACCTACTGGGGGCCGGGGAGCAGTACTTC.